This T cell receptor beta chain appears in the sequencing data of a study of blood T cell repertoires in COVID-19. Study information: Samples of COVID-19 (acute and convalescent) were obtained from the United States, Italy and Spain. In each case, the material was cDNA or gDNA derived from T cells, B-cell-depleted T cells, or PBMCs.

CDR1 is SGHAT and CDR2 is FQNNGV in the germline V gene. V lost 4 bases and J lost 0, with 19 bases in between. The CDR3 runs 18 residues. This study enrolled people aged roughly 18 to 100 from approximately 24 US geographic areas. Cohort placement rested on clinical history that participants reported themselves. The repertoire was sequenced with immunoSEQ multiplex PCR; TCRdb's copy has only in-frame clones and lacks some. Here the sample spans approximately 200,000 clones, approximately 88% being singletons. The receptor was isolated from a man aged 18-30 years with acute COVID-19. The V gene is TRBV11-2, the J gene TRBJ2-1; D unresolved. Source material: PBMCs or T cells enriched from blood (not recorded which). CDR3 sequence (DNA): TGTGCCAGCAGCTCAACCAGCCGGAGACGACGCTCCTACAATGAGCAGTTCTTC. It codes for CASSSTSRRRRSYNEQFF.